This is a list of T cell receptor beta chains from one sample in a study of neurological immune-mediated disorders. TCRdb reprocessed the 5' RACE reads via MiXCR and lists one record per CDR3 protein. The table shows tens of thousands of distinct CDR3 sequences, with about 11% occurring only once. The sequenced material came from PBMCs. These receptors all come from a male donor with HTLV-1-associated myelopathy (HAM/TSP). The CDR3 runs from the conserved cysteine through the conserved F or W. A D gene is named only where the DNA matches it firmly.

CDR3aa: CASSLDRGRGGTQYF; v_gene: TRBV5-6; d_gene: TRBD1
CDR3aa: CASSQFGGSSYEQYF; v_gene: TRBV3-1; d_gene: TRBD2
CDR3aa: CASSVQGFGKYF; v_gene: TRBV3-1; d_gene: TRBD1
CDR3aa: CASGISTGGQKLFF; v_gene: TRBV28; d_gene: TRBD1
CDR3aa: CASSENPGTGLYEQYF; v_gene: TRBV5-8; d_gene: .
CDR3aa: CASSSDLAGGSGELFF; v_gene: TRBV7-2; d_gene: TRBD2
CDR3aa: CASSFGLFPGELYF; v_gene: TRBV5-1; d_gene: .
CDR3aa: CASSLGGDSNQPQHF; v_gene: TRBV5-5; d_gene: .
CDR3aa: CSAESTGTGVYQPQHF; v_gene: TRBV20-1; d_gene: TRBD1
CDR3aa: CASSQDGQGDQPQHF; v_gene: TRBV4-1; d_gene: TRBD1
CDR3aa: CASSQPMPGGGSYNEQYF; v_gene: TRBV14; d_gene: TRBD2
CDR3aa: CASRPGGQNTEAFF; v_gene: TRBV28; d_gene: .
CDR3aa: CASSDSNEQFF; v_gene: TRBV5-1; d_gene: .
CDR3aa: CSAREGGGGFSNQPQHF; v_gene: TRBV20-1; d_gene: .
CDR3aa: CASTNQGYSGNTIYF; v_gene: TRBV7-2; d_gene: .
CDR3aa: CAMAAGTSLPQSTDTQYF; v_gene: TRBV10-3; d_gene: TRBD2
CDR3aa: CASSPSGLYNEQFF; v_gene: TRBV12-3/TRBV12-4; d_gene: .
CDR3aa: CASSVSGKSGNTIYF; v_gene: TRBV9; d_gene: .
CDR3aa: CAIHRQTNTEAFF; v_gene: TRBV12-3/TRBV12-4; d_gene: .
CDR3aa: CASSSWAGTGGSGELFF; v_gene: TRBV6-5; d_gene: TRBD1
CDR3aa: CASSTGVQPQHF; v_gene: TRBV12-3/TRBV12-4; d_gene: TRBD1
CDR3aa: CASSQEGGGGGTDTQYF; v_gene: TRBV4-3; d_gene: .
CDR3aa: CASSRTGRVPYNEQFF; v_gene: TRBV19; d_gene: .
CDR3aa: CASSSRPWGDTQYF; v_gene: TRBV12-3/TRBV12-4; d_gene: .
CDR3aa: CASSYSASYEQYF; v_gene: TRBV6-2/TRBV6-3; d_gene: .
CDR3aa: CASSFGQINSPLHF; v_gene: TRBV5-1; d_gene: .
CDR3aa: CSARWGGVNEQFF; v_gene: TRBV20-1; d_gene: TRBD2
CDR3aa: CASSSKTGGTWVNNEQFF; v_gene: TRBV5-1; d_gene: TRBD1
CDR3aa: CASSERALGQETQYF; v_gene: TRBV5-6; d_gene: .
CDR3aa: CASSLQGSYNSPLHF; v_gene: TRBV12-3/TRBV12-4; d_gene: .
CDR3aa: CASREYLDRKLFF; v_gene: TRBV6-6; d_gene: .
CDR3aa: CASSRQGAPEQYF; v_gene: TRBV5-1; d_gene: TRBD1
CDR3aa: CASSLFERGAPDTQYF; v_gene: TRBV7-2; d_gene: .
CDR3aa: CSAFGGAGTLYNEQFF; v_gene: TRBV20-1; d_gene: TRBD2
CDR3aa: CASTLTGSSTDTQYF; v_gene: TRBV2; d_gene: TRBD1
CDR3aa: CASTRRVTEAFF; v_gene: TRBV7-2; d_gene: .
CDR3aa: CASSISGAGELFF; v_gene: TRBV19; d_gene: .
CDR3aa: CASSLDRSDEQFF; v_gene: TRBV7-2; d_gene: .
CDR3aa: CASSQSRLAGDTDTQYF; v_gene: TRBV4-3; d_gene: TRBD2
CDR3aa: CSARTGLAGVGGETQYF; v_gene: TRBV20-1; d_gene: TRBD2
CDR3aa: CASSPIPRTGQETQYF; v_gene: TRBV18; d_gene: TRBD1
CDR3aa: CASRPRTGKGETQYF; v_gene: TRBV27; d_gene: TRBD1
CDR3aa: CASSLAGSFEGGYTF; v_gene: TRBV7-2; d_gene: .
CDR3aa: CSASGAGGGNTEAFF; v_gene: TRBV20-1; d_gene: .
CDR3aa: CASSPGLAGDLAGDTQYF; v_gene: TRBV5-8; d_gene: TRBD2
CDR3aa: CASSSPAGYGYGYTF; v_gene: TRBV7-2; d_gene: .
CDR3aa: CASSAPDREASYEQYF; v_gene: TRBV6-2/TRBV6-3; d_gene: TRBD1
CDR3aa: CSASGSRYAEAFF; v_gene: TRBV20-1; d_gene: .
CDR3aa: CASSFLVAGGTEAFF; v_gene: TRBV27; d_gene: .
CDR3aa: CATSRPGQGARTYGYTF; v_gene: TRBV15; d_gene: TRBD1